The present T cell receptor beta chain was sequenced within a study of T-cell memory formation after mild COVID-19. In TCRdb, the 5' RACE reads were re-called with MiXCR into one record per CDR3 protein. This table holds some 490,000 distinct CDR3 sequences, roughly 20% found once. This clonotype was seen a few times. Germline V gives CDR1 MGHRA, CDR2 YSYEKL. V shed 4 bases and J shed 0 bases, with 30 bases lying between them. This CDR3 region has 21 residues. This chain connects TRBV4-1 to TRBJ1-2; no reliable D call. Sequenced: PBMCs or a T cell subset sorted from them (not recorded which). The clonotype was recovered from an adult woman who had mild COVID-19 (a few samples of this study predate the infection). Cell type and time point are not known. CDR3 amino acids: CASSLRHRVGEHWLANYGYTF. In nucleotides, the CDR3 is TGCGCCAGCAGCCTTCGACATAGGGTTGGGGAACACTGGTTAGCTAACTATGGCTACACCTTC.